This TCR beta chain was captured by sequencing in a study of CD8+ T cells in alopecia areata. CDR3 length: 17 amino acids. The germline V gene has CDR1 SGHAT and CDR2 FQNNGV. The germline V and J ends were trimmed by 1 base and 8 bases, with 21 bases remaining between them. Investigators isolated RNA and reverse transcribed it into cDNA to act as the sequencing template. The table came from immunoSEQ multiplex PCR; TCRdb's copy has only in-frame clones and leaves some out. The repertoire consists of about 140,000 clones, with approximately 60% occurring once and the leading ten covering around 5%. The rearrangement joins TRBV11-2 to TRBJ2-1; TRBD1 or TRBD2 may be the D gene (5 bases each). The sequence derives from a human donor in good health. Sequenced sample: CD4+ T cells sorted from blood. The CDR3, as DNA: TGTGCCAGCAGCTTAGCTACCGGGACCAGGTATGTCTATGAGCAGTTCTTC. This gives the protein CASSLATGTRYVYEQFF.